This section outlines one TCR beta chain sequence together with its context. Its antigen is currently not known. The sample holds no much larger clone one base away, and base qualities are not on file. Whole blood was collected in K2EDTA tubes by collaborating institutions according to the institutions' own protocols. For TCRbeta analysis, collaborators shipped samples in one of three forms: frozen whole blood, isolated PBMCs, or DNA extracted from either of those sample types. The data were obtained in a study of blood T cell repertoires in COVID-19 (dated by TCRdb to the early 2020s). General notes on the study: The collaborator samples originated in the United States, Italy and Spain and spanned the acute and convalescent phases of COVID-19. The material from the prospective study consisted of cDNA or gDNA derived from T cells, B-cell-depleted T cells, or PBMCs. Subjects who had been exposed to COVID-19, were actively infected with it, or had recovered from it provided the deeply sampled blood TCRbeta repertoires that made up the dataset. The repertoires were made available in a free public database intended to serve as a resource for research on the immune response to SARS-CoV-2. Samples came from the ongoing ImmuneRACE study (first 160 participants) plus 1,254 subjects from 6 global collaborators. Sample metadata almost always included a de-identified subject ID, COVID-19 status, age in years and sex. Where available, HLA class I and class II types were obtained from metadata supplied by the sample provider rather than from assay-based typing.

Broader findings and caveats from the paper: The amount of clinical and demographic metadata varied by source and participant and was provided uncurated.

From a lookup of the germline V gene (reference sequence), CDR1 and CDR2 are SGHAT and FQDESV. V is cut back by 5 bases and J by 5 bases, with 5 bases in the junction unmatched. The CDR3 starts with the cysteine, ends with the phenylalanine, and has 16 residues. Left in the record is the CDR3 DNA by itself, 48 bases read in frame from the first base. TCRbeta CDR3 regions were amplified from genomic DNA by means of the immunoSEQ Assay, a bias-controlled multiplex PCR. The study's own analysis went as follows. The number of nucleated cells in each sample was estimated from the amplification of reference gene primers within the assay. To quantify the absolute abundance of each unique TCRbeta CDR3 rearrangement, sequence reads were collapsed and filtered. For each sample, productive Simpson clonality was calculated by taking the square root of Simpson's diversity index across productive rearrangements. Imported from immuneACCESS, the table was reduced by TCRdb to in-frame sequences with V and J called. These copies leave out some clones; in studies compared against another copy, an unresolved V gene accounts for under half, and the cause of the remainder is not known. Clone size and V and J calls were adopted from that table, with D and trimming inferred from the DNA. The sample table lists some 230,000 clones, approximately 84% of them with a count of one. The ten largest account for approximately 0.89% of the sample.

The chain joins TRBV11-1 to TRBJ2-1; 14 of the junction bases match TRBD2. This TCR was recovered from a man aged 35-49 years with acute or convalescent COVID-19. Sample: peripheral blood. The CDR3 corresponds to CASSRRTSGGHNEQFF. The DNA is as follows: TGTGCCAGCAGCCGCCGGACTAGCGGGGGGCACAATGAGCAGTTCTTC. The entire variable domain, with the stretches around the CDR3 drawn from the reference TRBV11-1 and TRBJ2-1 proteins, is EAEVAQSPRYKITEKSQAVAFWCDPISGHATLYWYRQILGQGPELLVQFQDESVVDDSQLPKDRFSAERLKGVDSTLKIQPAELGDSAMYLCASSRRTSGGHNEQFFGPGTRLTVL.